This T cell receptor beta chain was profiled in a study of T-cell reconstitution after alpha-beta-depleted transplantation in children. Unique molecular identifiers were used to barcode this TCRbeta library. TCRdb independently ran MiXCR on the PCR reads; one entry per CDR3 protein. The table includes fewer than 700,000 distinct CDR3 sequences, 10% to 15% detected once. Regarding the study as a whole: There were reportedly several hundred expanded graft clones from which alpha-beta T cells came about two months after transplant. Newly produced T cells mostly accounted for T-cell counts and diversity one year post-transplant. The origin of high day-60 TCRbeta diversity in some patients lay in surviving recipient T cells and thymic progenitors.

Concerning this clonotype itself: Its antigen is undetermined.

J lost 3 bases, V lost 7 bases, and 11 bases had no gene match. CDR3 length equals 15 residues. CDR1 is MNHNS and CDR2 is SASEGT in the germline V gene. The sequence derives from a male patient between 10 and 17 years old who had a stem cell transplant for acute myeloid leukemia, so the T cells may come from the graft donor. This chain uses TRBV6-1 with TRBJ2-7, with 8 bases fitting TRBD1. Specimen: PBMCs, mostly from graft donor cells, collected 360 days after TCRalphabeta/CD19-depleted stem cell transplant. CDR3 sequence (DNA): TGTGCCAGCACCCTCGGTGCGGACAGGGTCTACGAGCAGTACTTC. Translated, it gives CASTLGADRVYEQYF.